This T cell receptor beta chain is from a study of T cells after yellow fever vaccination. Study-level results: Reappearing after the booster were most of the clones from primary vaccination (96% CD4, approximately 86% CD8).

A remark on this clonotype: Its antigen is unknown.

Template switching by 5'RACE produced TCR cDNA, adding a universal primer site and UMIs. TCRdb re-analysed the 5' RACE reads in MiXCR, keeping a single row per CDR3 protein. The sample records 300,000 to 400,000 distinct CDR3 sequences, around 12% being singletons. The V gene lost 6 bases and the J gene lost 5 bases, with 13 bases spanning the gap. The CDR3 is 13 residues long. Germline V CDR1 and CDR2: MNHEY, SVGAGI. This specimen was CD4+ T cells sorted from PBMCs, taken 15 days after the yellow fever booster vaccination. This TCR derives from a man aged 18 to 30 who received the YFV17D yellow fever vaccine. This sequence joins TRBV6-5 and TRBJ1-1; unclear D gene. CDR3 bases: TGTGCCAGCAGCCCAGCCGGGCGTACTGAAGCTTTCTTT. Residues: CASSPAGRTEAFF.